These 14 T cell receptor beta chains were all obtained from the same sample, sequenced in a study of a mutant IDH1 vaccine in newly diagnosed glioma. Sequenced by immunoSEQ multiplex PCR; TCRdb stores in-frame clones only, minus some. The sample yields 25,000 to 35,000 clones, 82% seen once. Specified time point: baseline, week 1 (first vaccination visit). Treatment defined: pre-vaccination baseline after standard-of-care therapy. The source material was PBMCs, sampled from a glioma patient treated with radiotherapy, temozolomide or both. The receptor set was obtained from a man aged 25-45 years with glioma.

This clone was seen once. Here the CDR3 reads CASSFTGASYEQYF. CDR3 DNA: TGCGCCAGCAGCTTTACCGGGGCCTCCTACGAGCAGTACTTC. The chain couples TRBV5-1 to TRBJ2-7; D is perhaps TRBD1 or TRBD2 (5 bases each). V was shortened by 2 bases and J by 0 bases, with 9 bases between the two germline ends. The CDR3 has 14 residues. The V gene's germline CDR1 is SGHRS and CDR2 YFSETQ.

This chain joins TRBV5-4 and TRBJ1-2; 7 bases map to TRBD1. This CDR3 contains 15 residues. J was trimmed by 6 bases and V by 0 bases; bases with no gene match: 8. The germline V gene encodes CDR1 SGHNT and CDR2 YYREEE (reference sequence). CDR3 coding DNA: TGTGCCAGCAGCTTGGATAGGGGGCGCTGGGATGGCTACACCTTC. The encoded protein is CASSLDRGRWDGYTF.

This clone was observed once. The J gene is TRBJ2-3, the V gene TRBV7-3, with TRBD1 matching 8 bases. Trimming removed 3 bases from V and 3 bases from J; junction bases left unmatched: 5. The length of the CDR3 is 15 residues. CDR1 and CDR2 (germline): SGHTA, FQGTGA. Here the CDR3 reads CASSFDRGSTDTQYF. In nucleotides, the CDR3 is TGTGCCAGCAGCTTCGACAGGGGTAGTACAGATACGCAGTATTTT.

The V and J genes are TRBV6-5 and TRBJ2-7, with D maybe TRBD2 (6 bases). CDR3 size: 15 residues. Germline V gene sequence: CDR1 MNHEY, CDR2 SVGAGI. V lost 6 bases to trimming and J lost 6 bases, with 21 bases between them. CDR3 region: CASRAPYGEEGEQYF. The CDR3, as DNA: TGTGCCAGCAGGGCCCCATACGGGGAGGAAGGCGAGCAGTACTTC.

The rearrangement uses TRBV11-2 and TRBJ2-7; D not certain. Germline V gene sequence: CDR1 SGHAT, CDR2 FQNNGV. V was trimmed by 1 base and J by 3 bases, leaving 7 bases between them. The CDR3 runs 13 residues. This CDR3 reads CASSLGAHYEQYF. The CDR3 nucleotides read TGTGCCAGCAGCTTAGGAGCCCACTACGAGCAGTACTTC.

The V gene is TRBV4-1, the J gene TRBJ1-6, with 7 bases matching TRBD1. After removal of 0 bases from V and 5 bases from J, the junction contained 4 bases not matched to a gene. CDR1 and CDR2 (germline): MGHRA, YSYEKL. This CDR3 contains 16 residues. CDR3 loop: CASSQEQGRNNSPLHF. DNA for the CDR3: TGCGCCAGCAGCCAAGAACAGGGGAGAAATAATTCACCCCTCCACTTT.

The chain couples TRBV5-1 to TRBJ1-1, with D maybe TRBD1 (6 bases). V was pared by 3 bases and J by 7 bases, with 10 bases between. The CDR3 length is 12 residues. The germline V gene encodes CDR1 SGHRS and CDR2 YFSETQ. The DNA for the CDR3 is TGCGCCAGCAGCTACGGACAGAGTGAAGCTTTCTTT. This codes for CASSYGQSEAFF.

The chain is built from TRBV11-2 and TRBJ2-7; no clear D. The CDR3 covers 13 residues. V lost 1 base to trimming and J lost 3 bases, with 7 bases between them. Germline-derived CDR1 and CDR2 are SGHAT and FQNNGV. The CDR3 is CASSLVDRYEQYF. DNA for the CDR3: TGTGCCAGCAGCTTAGTGGACCGCTACGAGCAGTACTTC.

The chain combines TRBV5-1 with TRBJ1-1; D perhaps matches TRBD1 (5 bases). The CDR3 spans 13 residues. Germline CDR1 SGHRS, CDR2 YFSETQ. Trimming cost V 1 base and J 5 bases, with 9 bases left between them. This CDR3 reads CASSLSWGTEAFF. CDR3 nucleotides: TGCGCCAGCAGCTTGTCATGGGGGACTGAAGCTTTCTTT.

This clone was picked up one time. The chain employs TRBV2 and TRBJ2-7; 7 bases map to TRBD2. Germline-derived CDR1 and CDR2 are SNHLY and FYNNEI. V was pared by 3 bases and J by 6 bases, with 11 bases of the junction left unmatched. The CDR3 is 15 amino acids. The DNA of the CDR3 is TGTGCCAGCAGTGAGGTTTCCACCCCGGGGGGCGAGCAGTACTTC. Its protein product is CASSEVSTPGGEQYF.

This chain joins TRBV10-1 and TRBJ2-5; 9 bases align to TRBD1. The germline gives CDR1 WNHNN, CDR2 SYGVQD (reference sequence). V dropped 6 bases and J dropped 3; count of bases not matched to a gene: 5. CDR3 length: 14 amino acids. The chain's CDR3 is CASSRTGDEETQYF. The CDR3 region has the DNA TGCGCCAGCAGCCGGACAGGGGATGAAGAGACCCAGTACTTC.

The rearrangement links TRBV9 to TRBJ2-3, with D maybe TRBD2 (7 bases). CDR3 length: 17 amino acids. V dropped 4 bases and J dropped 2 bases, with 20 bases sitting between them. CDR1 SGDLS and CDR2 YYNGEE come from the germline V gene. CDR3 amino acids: CASSPRTTGGLTDTQYF. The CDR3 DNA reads TGTGCCAGCAGCCCTCGAACGACGGGGGGCCTCACAGATACGCAGTATTTT.

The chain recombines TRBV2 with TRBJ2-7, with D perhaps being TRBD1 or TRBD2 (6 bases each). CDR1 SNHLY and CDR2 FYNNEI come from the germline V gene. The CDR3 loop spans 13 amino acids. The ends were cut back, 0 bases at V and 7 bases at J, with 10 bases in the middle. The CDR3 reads CASSEALGGEQYF. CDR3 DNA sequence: TGTGCCAGCAGTGAAGCGTTAGGGGGGGAGCAGTACTTC.

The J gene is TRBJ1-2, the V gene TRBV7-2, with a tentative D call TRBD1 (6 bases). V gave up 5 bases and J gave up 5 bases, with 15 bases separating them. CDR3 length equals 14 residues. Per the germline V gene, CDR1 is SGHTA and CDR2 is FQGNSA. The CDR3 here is CASSQGGRYYGYTF. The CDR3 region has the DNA TGTGCCAGCAGCCAAGGGGGGAGATATTATGGCTACACCTTC.